The 10 T cell receptor beta chains reported below all come from one sample, sequenced in a study of T-cell memory formation after mild COVID-19. TCRdb processed the 5' RACE reads anew with MiXCR; each CDR3 protein has one entry. The sample yields some 150,000 distinct CDR3 sequences, 19% seen once. The material sequenced was PBMCs or a T cell subset sorted from them (not recorded which). Every receptor here comes from an adult woman who had mild COVID-19 (a few samples of this study predate the infection). Cell type and time point are not known.

This chain connects TRBV18 to TRBJ2-7, with TRBD2 matching over 8 bases. Germline lookup yields CDR1 KGHSH and CDR2 LQKENI. The V gene end was trimmed by 3 bases and the J gene end by 2 bases; junction bases not matched to a gene: 9. The CDR3 covers 16 residues. In nucleotides, the CDR3 is TGTGCCAGCTCACCGAATGGCGGGGGGCCGACCTACGAGCAGTACTTC. It specifies CASSPNGGGPTYEQYF.

The chain joins TRBV5-1 to TRBJ2-7; TRBD2 aligns across 9 bases. The CDR3 spans 15 residues. Germline V CDR1 and CDR2: SGHRS, YFSETQ. Trimming at V came to 2 bases and at J to 7 bases, leaving 10 bases not matched to a gene. The CDR3 spells CASSFFISGREEQYF. The CDR3 nucleotides are TGCGCCAGCAGCTTCTTTATTAGCGGGAGAGAGGAGCAGTACTTC.

V is TRBV20-1 and J is TRBJ1-2; D may be TRBD1 (5 bases). Per the germline V gene, CDR1 is DFQATT and CDR2 is SNEGSKA (reference sequence). This CDR3 is 12 amino acids long. The CDR3 bases are TGCAGGCCCAGAGCGGGGGAAAGGGACTACACCTTC. Protein: CRPRAGERDYTF.

This clonotype was picked up many times. V gene TRBV9 combines with J gene TRBJ2-7, with 11 nucleotides matching TRBD2. CDR1 is SGDLS, CDR2 YYNGEE, per germline. The ends lost 3 bases at V and 8 bases at J; junction bases unmatched: 22. The CDR3 covers 19 residues. CDR3 DNA sequence: TGTGCCAGCAGCGGCCCGGGGGGGGAACTCGGACTAGCGGGTCACAAGCAGTACTTC. Amino acid sequence: CASSGPGGELGLAGHKQYF.

This clonotype was recorded a few times. The rearrangement joins TRBV23-1 to TRBJ1-1, with a tentative D call TRBD1 (6 bases). TRBV23-1 is designated an ORF whose function remains uncertain. The CDR3 contains 19 residues. V shed 0 bases and J shed 1 base, with 21 bases lying between them. CDR3 sequence: CASSQSITGSKPTNTEAFF. The CDR3 DNA follows: TGCGCCAGCAGTCAATCGATTACAGGGTCCAAGCCTACGAACACTGAAGCTTTCTTT.

The chain recombines TRBV7-9 with TRBJ2-7; 7 bases map to TRBD1. The CDR3 loop spans 17 amino acids. Germline values: CDR1 SEHNR, CDR2 FQNEAQ (reference sequence). J was trimmed by 1 base and V by 2 bases; bases with no gene match: 11. CDR3 DNA: TGTGCCAGCAGCTTATCCCAGACAACCAGGGGGTCCTACGAGCAGTACTTC. Its translation: CASSLSQTTRGSYEQYF.

For this clonotype: A read error may produce the germline difference seen at one junction end. V and J are TRBV7-7 and TRBJ2-7; the match to TRBD1 covers 7 bases. The germline gives CDR1 SSHAT, CDR2 FNYEAQ (reference sequence). This CDR3 is built from 14 residues. The CDR3 bases are TGTGCTAGCAGCCCATCTACAGGGGACTACGAGCAGTACTTC. Translated: CASSPSTGDYEQYF.

At least ten counts were recorded for this clonotype. V and J are TRBV20-1 and TRBJ2-1; D ambiguous. The CDR3 length is 14 residues. The V gene's germline CDR1 is DFQATT and CDR2 SNEGSKA (reference sequence). V was shortened by 6 bases and J by 4 bases, with 16 bases between the two germline ends. The CDR3 here is CSATSVTFYNEQFF. CDR3 DNA sequence: TGCAGTGCCACCTCGGTCACCTTTTACAATGAGCAGTTCTTC.

The chain combines TRBV24-1 with TRBJ2-5, with D perhaps TRBD1 (6 bases). The CDR3 spans 14 residues. V lost 1 base, J lost 5 bases, and 10 bases lay in between. Looked up from germline, CDR1 is KGHDR and CDR2 is SFDVKD. Here the CDR3 DNA reads TGTGCCACCAGTGATTTCAGGGGAGAGGAGACCCAGTACTTC. Protein sequence: CATSDFRGEETQYF.

This chain joins TRBV7-9 and TRBJ2-5; TRBD1 might be the D (6 bases). Germline V gene sequence: CDR1 SEHNR, CDR2 FQNEAQ (reference sequence). This CDR3 has 14 amino acids. The V end lost 2 bases, the J end lost 6 bases, and 13 bases lay between the germline ends. The CDR3 DNA reads as TGTGCCAGCAGCTTACACGGGACATCTCAGACCCAGTACTTC. Protein sequence: CASSLHGTSQTQYF.